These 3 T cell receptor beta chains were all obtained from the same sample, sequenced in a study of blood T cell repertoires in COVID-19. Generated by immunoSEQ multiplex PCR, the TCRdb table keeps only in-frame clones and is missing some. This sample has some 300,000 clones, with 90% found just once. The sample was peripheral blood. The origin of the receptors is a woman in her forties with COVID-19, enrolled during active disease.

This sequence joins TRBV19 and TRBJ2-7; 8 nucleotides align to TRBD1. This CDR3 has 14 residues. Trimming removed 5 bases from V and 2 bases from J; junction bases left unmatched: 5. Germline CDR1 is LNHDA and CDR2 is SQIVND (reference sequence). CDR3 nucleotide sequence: TGTGCCAGTAGTTCTCCGGGACAGGCCTACGAGCAGTACTTC. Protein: CASSSPGQAYEQYF.

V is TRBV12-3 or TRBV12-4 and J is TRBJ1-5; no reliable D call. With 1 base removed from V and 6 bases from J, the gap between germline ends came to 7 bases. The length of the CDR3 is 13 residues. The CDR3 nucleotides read TGTGCCAGCAGTTTAGAAGGAGGTCAGCCCCAGCATTTT. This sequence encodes CASSLEGGQPQHF.

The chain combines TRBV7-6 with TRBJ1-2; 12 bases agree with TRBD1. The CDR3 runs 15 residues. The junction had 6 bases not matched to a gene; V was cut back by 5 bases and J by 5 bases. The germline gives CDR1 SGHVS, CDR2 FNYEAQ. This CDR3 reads CASSLGQGALYGYTF. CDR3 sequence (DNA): TGTGCCAGCAGCCTGGGACAGGGGGCCTTGTATGGCTACACCTTC.